This entry features one T cell receptor beta chain sequence. The junction does not match germline at one end; this may be a read error. CDR3 size: 17 residues. Germline V lookup: CDR1 MDHEN, CDR2 SYDVKM. The sample originates from a study of T cells in Graves' hyperthyroidism and ophthalmopathy. TCR beta CDR3 sequences were amplified from RNA transcripts. TCR CDR3 regions were first amplified by RT-PCR with HTBI primers. TCRdb ran MiXCR on the multiplex PCR reads and lists one entry per CDR3 protein. This sample has 270,000 or so distinct CDR3 sequences; roughly 15% occur once, and the top ten carry 30% to 35%.

Sequencing was done on a sample of blood. The chain joins TRBV28 to TRBJ1-5, with unresolved D. The TCR originated in a woman between 50 and 59 years old with Graves' hyperthyroidism that later progressed to Graves' ophthalmopathy. The CDR3 loop is CASSPQSPPWSHQPPHF. The CDR3 DNA is TGTGCCAGCAGTCCTCAATCTCCCCCGTGGAGCCATCAGCCCCCGCATTTT.